This T cell receptor (beta chain) was captured by sequencing in a study of cytomegalovirus exposure and HLA in healthy donors. Study details: Inside one of the first data releases sat about 91 million unique TCRs taken from HLA-typed donors.

As regards this clone: Antigen unknown.

The study's findings and limits: Earlier results showed most TCR beta V segments being productive about 90% or about 30% of the time. The authors listed 164 TCR beta chains as cytomegalovirus-associated.

It was with 60 Vbeta and 13 Jbeta primers that the PCR ran. Repertoires were generated with immunoSEQ multiplex PCR, while TCRdb's copy carries only in-frame clones and drops some. This table has about 300,000 clones, about nine tenths appearing once. Healthy people donating bone marrow made up the donors. Between the trimmed V and J ends, which lost 11 bases and 8 bases, there was a span of 24 bases. Germline V gene lookup returns CDR1 MDHEN and CDR2 SYDVKM. The CDR3 runs to 14 residues. The sample was PBMCs. The gene calls are TRBV28 and TRBJ1-2, with D maybe TRBD1 (6 bases). This clonotype was sampled from a man in his forties in good health and CMV-seropositive. CDR3 coding DNA: TGTGCCCACAGCAGTTTATTACCAGGGGACGGCTACACCTTC. Protein: CAHSSLLPGDGYTF.